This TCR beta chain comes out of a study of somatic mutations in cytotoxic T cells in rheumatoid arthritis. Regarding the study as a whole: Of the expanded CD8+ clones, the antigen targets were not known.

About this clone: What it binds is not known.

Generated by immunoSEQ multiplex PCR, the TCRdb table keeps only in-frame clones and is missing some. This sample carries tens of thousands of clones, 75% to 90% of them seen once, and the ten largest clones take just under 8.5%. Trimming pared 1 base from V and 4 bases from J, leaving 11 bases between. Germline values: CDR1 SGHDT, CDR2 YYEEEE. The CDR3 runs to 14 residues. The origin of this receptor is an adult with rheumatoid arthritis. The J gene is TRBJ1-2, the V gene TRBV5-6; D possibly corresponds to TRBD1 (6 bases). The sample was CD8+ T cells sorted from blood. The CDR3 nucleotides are TGTGCCAGCAGCTTGTGGGGGCCGGTCTATGGCTACACCTTC. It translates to CASSLWGPVYGYTF.